These 13 T cell receptor beta chains originate from one sample sequenced in a study of blood T cell repertoires in COVID-19. Here immunoSEQ multiplex PCR was the method, and the copy in TCRdb shows in-frame clones only, minus some. The sample records some 14,000 clones, roughly nine tenths being singletons. Material for sequencing was peripheral blood. These receptors were collected from a human donor with active COVID-19. The donor label of this sample is uncertain.

The table lists this clone with a few counts. CDR3 sequence: CASSVVQGNTGELFF. The CDR3 DNA is TGTGCCAGCAGCGTAGTACAGGGGAACACCGGGGAGCTGTTTTTT. The rearrangement joins TRBV9 to TRBJ2-2, with a possible D match to TRBD1 (6 bases). V shed 0 bases and J shed 1 base, with 7 bases lying between them. CDR1 SGDLS and CDR2 YYNGEE come from the germline V gene. This CDR3 comprises 15 residues.

V usage is TRBV5-1 and J usage is TRBJ2-7, with D possibly TRBD1 on 6 matching bases. The CDR3 runs to 16 residues. The germline V gene has CDR1 SGHRS and CDR2 YFSETQ. Trimming took 4 bases from V and 3 from J, leaving 20 bases between them. The CDR3 sequence is CASSEQQGTPVYEQYF. CDR3 sequence (DNA): TGCGCCAGCAGCGAACAACAGGGTACGCCCGTCTACGAGCAGTACTTC.

V is TRBV2 and J is TRBJ1-1; D might be TRBD1 (6 bases). The V gene lost 4 bases and the J gene lost 0 bases, with 12 bases spanning the gap. Germline V gene lookup returns CDR1 SNHLY and CDR2 FYNNEI. This CDR3 has 15 residues. The DNA of the CDR3 is TGTGCCAGCAGTGTGTGGGACACTATGAACACTGAAGCTTTCTTT. Translating it yields CASSVWDTMNTEAFF.

V usage is TRBV9 and J usage is TRBJ2-3; D perhaps matches TRBD2 (5 bases). This CDR3 is built from 17 residues. Trimming took off 4 bases at V and 0 bases at J, with 18 bases between the two ends. Germline values: CDR1 SGDLS, CDR2 YYNGEE. The CDR3 coding sequence is TGTGCCAGCAGCCCCTCACCCGCTAGCCGCAGCACAGATACGCAGTATTTT. It translates to CASSPSPASRSTDTQYF. Full variable domain (rest looked up from reference TRBV9 and TRBJ2-3): DSGVTQTPKHLITATGQRVTLRCSPRSGDLSVYWYQQSLDQGLQFLIQYYNGEERAKGNILERFSAQQFPDLHSELNLSSLELGDSALYFCASSPSPASRSTDTQYFGPGTRLTVL.

The genes are TRBV3-1 (or the pseudogene TRBV3-2) and TRBJ1-1, with 7 bases fitting TRBD1. In germline, CDR1 is LGHDT, CDR2 YNNKEL (reference sequence). This CDR3 is built from 14 residues. Trimming cost V 5 bases and J 4 bases; bases outside gene matches: 7. The CDR3 DNA follows: TGTGCCAGCAGCTCCGAGACAGGGTTCACTGAAGCTTTCTTT. Translating it yields CASSSETGFTEAFF.

The rearrangement joins TRBV28 to TRBJ2-5, with D maybe TRBD1 (5 bases). This CDR3 spans 15 amino acids. V was pared by 3 bases and J by 3 bases, with 14 bases between. Germline lookup yields CDR1 MDHEN and CDR2 SYDVKM. The CDR3 DNA is TGTGCCAGCAGTTTCGTCGGTAAGACAGAAGAGACCCAGTACTTC. Its translation: CASSFVGKTEETQYF.

This chain connects TRBV4-1 to TRBJ1-4, with 7 bases that match TRBD1. There are 15 residues in the CDR3. Trimming cost V 3 bases and J 0 bases; bases outside gene matches: 1. The germline gives CDR1 MGHRA, CDR2 YSYEKL. The CDR3 DNA is TGCGCCAGCAGCCAGGGACAGTCAACTAATGAAAAACTGTTTTTT. The encoded protein is CASSQGQSTNEKLFF.

The CDR3 spells CAALTTQGGYTF. The CDR3 DNA sequence: TGTGCCGCTCTAACTACTCAGGGTGGCTACACCTTC. The V call is TRBV6-5, the J call TRBJ1-2, with D perhaps TRBD1 (5 bases). Trimming took off 11 bases at V and 7 bases at J, with 17 bases between the two ends. The CDR3 has 12 amino acids. The germline V gene has CDR1 MNHEY and CDR2 SVGAGI.

The rearrangement links TRBV2 to TRBJ1-5; D not resolved. CDR1 and CDR2 from the germline V gene are SNHLY and FYNNEI. Trimming took 7 bases from V and 11 from J, leaving 18 bases between them. CDR3 length: 13 amino acids. The CDR3 region is CASISSAGAAQHF. The CDR3, as DNA: TGTGCCAGCATATCATCTGCGGGTGCAGCCCAGCATTTT.

The V call is TRBV19, the J call TRBJ1-2; D possibly corresponds to TRBD1 (6 bases). The germline V gene encodes CDR1 LNHDA and CDR2 SQIVND (reference sequence). This CDR3 spans 15 amino acids. V lost 4 bases to trimming and J lost 2 bases, with 14 bases between them. Written as DNA, the CDR3 is TGTGCCAGTAGTACCCGATTGACAGGAAACTATGGCTACACCTTC. Amino acid sequence: CASSTRLTGNYGYTF.

This chain joins TRBV4-1 and TRBJ2-7; TRBD2 agrees at 10 bases. The J segment lost 2 bases and the V segment lost 3 bases, leaving 7 bases of the junction unmatched. CDR1 and CDR2 (germline): MGHRA, YSYEKL. The CDR3 runs to 16 residues. In DNA, the CDR3 is TGCGCCAGCAGCCAGTACCTCGGGACTAGCGCCTACGAGCAGTACTTC. Its protein is CASSQYLGTSAYEQYF.

This sequence joins TRBV15 and TRBJ2-7; D is perhaps TRBD2 (5 bases). This CDR3 has 14 residues. Trimming shortened V by 1 base and J by 6 bases, and 13 bases separated the two germline ends. The germline V gene has CDR1 LNHNV and CDR2 YYDKDF (reference sequence). The CDR3 bases are TGTGCCACCAGCAGAGGTCTAGCAGAGACCGAGCAGTACTTC. Its protein product is CATSRGLAETEQYF.

The V call is TRBV6-1, the J call TRBJ2-2; D is perhaps TRBD1 (5 bases). The CDR3 has 16 amino acids. With 2 bases removed from V and 5 bases from J, the gap between germline ends came to 15 bases. In germline, CDR1 is MNHNS, CDR2 SASEGT. The CDR3 DNA sequence: TGTGCCAGCAGTGAATTTGCAGGGCCAAGGACCGGGGAGCTGTTTTTT. This translates into CASSEFAGPRTGELFF.